This TCR beta chain was captured in a study of cytomegalovirus exposure and HLA in healthy donors (dated by TCRdb to the late 2010s). General notes on the study: In an earlier analysis of under 600 of the donors, roughly 300 Gb of sequence data and about 110 million unique TCR beta sequences from about 179 million T cells were reported. The number of donors typed differed by locus, with about 620-630 for A, B, C, DRB1 and DQB1, approximately 500 for DQA1, about 610 for DPA1, and approximately 470 for DPB1. The study aimed to test whether cataloging public T cell receptors could reveal signatures of past pathogen exposure. Rather than drawing on any new phenotypic data, the later analysis identified candidate immune exposures from TCR beta sequences and the way those sequences occurred across donors. The genetic ancestry cluster associated with self-reported Caucasian donors included around 76% of the approximately 430 genotyped donors. Every discovery cohort repertoire had been produced on one sequencing platform. In an earlier analysis of more than 550 of the donors, high-throughput TCR beta sequencing was used to judge whether each TCR beta V gene segment behaved as functional or pseudogenic. Alongside the repertoire data, information on donor age, sex, ethnicity and CMV serostatus was compiled. A later genetic analysis took genome-wide SNP genotypes for about 55% of the 666 donors and used that subset as a discovery cohort. A handful of DR-DQ haplotypes were handled as single units for association and clustering because linkage in the cohort was strong. Across around 400 genotyped donors of the cohort, an average of about 220,000 unique TCR beta nucleotide sequences per donor were sequenced, and roughly 20% of those sequences were non-productive. HLA typing covered class I and class II loci at four-digit resolution. About 330 gigabases of sequencing data and around 88 million unique TCR sequences made up an early release that covered about 640 HLA-typed donors. In addition to the first cohort of 666 subjects, a separate validation cohort of approximately 110 different subjects was used. A later analysis re-analyzed previously published TCR beta repertoires from several hundred donors and added high-resolution HLA genotyping to study TCR occurrence patterns. The study used immunosequencing to profile the T cell repertoires of some 600 subjects and linked those repertoires to cytomegalovirus serostatus. To predict cytomegalovirus infection status, the study brought together high-throughput TCR immunosequencing, statistical association of individual TCRs with disease status, and machine learning.

Worth noting for this clone: No cognate antigen has been identified for it. No much larger clone exists at a distance of one base, and base qualities are not known.

The study at large found these results: An association between a missense DCLRE1C variant and V-gene and J-gene trimming of TCR beta chains was found in a later genetic analysis and replicated in an independent cohort. A total of 150 to 200 TCR beta chains were listed by the study as associated with cytomegalovirus. In this cohort, only TCR beta chains were sequenced, and detectable features were limited by the absence of alpha or paired-chain data. Because counts were too low, roughly 16 rarely observed V segments, including chromosome 9 orphons, were excluded from the earlier analysis of some 590 of the donors. A further reported finding was that TCR beta sequences accurately predicted the HLA-A and HLA-B alleles for most subjects in the first cohort. In vitro tests confirmed that a few of the cytomegalovirus-associated TCR beta chains recognize cytomegalovirus antigens. It was suggested by the authors that the approach could potentially be generalized to other disease states and immunological phenotypes. Specific HLA alleles were associated with over 15,000 TCR beta sequences at a false discovery rate of 0.05 in a later analysis. Presence/absence analyses assumed roughly uniform sequencing depth across donors, an assumption that may not hold. Across donors, most TCR sequences were observed very rarely, whereas some public TCRs were present in many individuals. A group of highly shared sequence variants was considered likely to be a technical artifact of the sequencing pipeline. The only immune exposure information available for the cohort was CMV serostatus. According to a later analysis, most CMV-associated TCR beta chains appeared to be HLA-restricted, and the HLA associations seemed to be driven largely by CMV exposure. A later analysis found that HLA-associated TCR beta chains were more clonally expanded and had lower generation probabilities than equally common non-associated chains. In both the original and validation cohorts, the classifier was reported to diagnose cytomegalovirus status with high specificity and sensitivity. In a later analysis, the rate of TCR association differed among HLA loci, with DRB1 alleles having the most associated TCRs and HLA-C alleles having the fewest. The 87-base-pair reads could not distinguish some IMGT-functional V segments, including TRBV6-2 and TRBV6-3, so those segments were excluded. In a later genetic analysis, fewer N-insertions in productive TCRs were reported among donors in an Asian-associated ancestry cluster than the approximately 670-donor mean. Linkage disequilibrium might explain the correlated functional status among segregating V segments, but an unknown experimental factor could not be excluded. Broadly in line with IMGT annotations, most TCR beta V segments showed up in productive rearrangements about 87% or about 30% of the time in an earlier analysis of around 600 of the donors. Because HLA typing was unavailable for some donors at each locus, only the typed subset was used in association tests. Assigning TCR associations to individual alleles was difficult when HLA alleles, especially DR and DQ, strongly co-occurred. In a later analysis, several top co-occurrence clusters were reported to appear linked to parvovirus B19, influenza, CMV and Epstein-Barr virus.

Ends trimmed: V by 6 bases, J by 7 bases; bases unmatched to a gene: 9. According to the germline V gene, CDR1 reads MDHEN and CDR2 reads SYDVKM. Reading from cysteine to phenylalanine, the CDR3 counts 15 amino acids. Only the CDR3 DNA is retained, 45 bases long and in frame from the first base. The library relied on the immunoSEQ multiplex PCR assay. For the multiplex PCR, a mixture combining 60 forward primers for TCR Vbeta segments and 13 reverse primers for TCR Jbeta segments was used. A multiplex PCR assay on genomic DNA amplified the CDR3 region of rearranged TCR beta genes. The amplified TCR beta libraries were sequenced on the Illumina HiSeq System as 87-base-pair reads. On the study's bioinformatics: In a later analysis, around 80 million unique TCR beta chains were counted across the roughly 670 repertoires, and around 11 million of these chains were shared by at least two donors. A nearest-neighbor algorithm error-corrected the raw reads and collapsed the reads into unique sequences, merging closely related sequences to remove PCR and sequencing errors. CDR3 sequences were aligned to IMGT reference sequences to assign V, D and J gene segments. Each retained sequence needed at least a six-nucleotide match to both a V gene segment and a J gene segment. A rearrangement was called productive if the CDR3 had no stop codons and remained in frame with V and J, and every other rearrangement was called non-productive. CDR3 was defined according to IMGT convention as the region running from the second conserved V-encoded cysteine to the conserved J-encoded phenylalanine. The earlier analysis of 450 to 750 of the donors excluded any sequence lacking an unambiguous match to a single V gene segment. In an earlier analysis of some 590 of the donors, V segments were called functional above 56.7% productive rearrangements and were called segregating when the between-donor standard deviation exceeded 5%. A statistical classification framework was developed to diagnose cytomegalovirus status using the catalog of TCR beta chain sequences. V and J gene assignment, in a later analysis, came from comparing TCR nucleotide sequences with IMGT/GENE-DB human TR gene sequences. In a later analysis, CDR3 sequences and most-parsimonious VDJ recombination scenarios were assigned using the TCRdist pipeline. A later analysis defined each TCR beta chain by its CDR3 amino acid sequence plus V-gene family, and excluded reads lacking a unique V-gene family. In a later analysis, nearly 600 highly shared, low-generation-probability nucleotide sequences were removed to address suspected cross-contamination and a sequencing artifact. In a later analysis, a clonal expansion index was calculated for each public chain from normalized within-repertoire ranks of inferred template counts. In a later analysis, generation probabilities were computed using a VDJ recombination model fitted to out-of-frame rearrangements, and the results were checked against IGoR. In a later analysis, hypergeometric tests were used to score TCR-TCR, TCR-HLA and TCR-CMV co-occurrence, with a repertoire-size bias correction applied to TCR pairs. A later analysis estimated false discovery rates by permuting HLA or CMV assignments 20 times. A later analysis grouped co-occurring TCRs with DBSCAN, adding TCRdist sequence similarity when clustering within HLA-allele-positive subsets. For co-occurrence clustering, repertoires with fewer than 30,000 or more than 120,000 public chains were excluded, along with about five repertoires with anomalous nucleotide sharing. Entries here come from immuneACCESS through TCRdb and include only in-frame sequences with V and J called. Some clones fail to appear in such tables; in the studies checked, an unresolved V gene covers under half of the shortfall, and the cause of the remainder is unknown. The V and J calls and clone size are taken from that table; D and trimming were inferred from the DNA. The sample profile shows 80,000 to 100,000 clones; 60% to 80% of them were found once. Over 3% of the sample lies in the top ten.

The cohort consisted of some 670 healthy bone marrow donors. At the time of sampling, every cohort member was nominally healthy, though immune exposures that went unrecorded were likely present. The donor was CMV seronegative and belonged to the group of 352 seronegative cohort members. A peripheral blood sample was collected from each donor, and TCR beta sequencing was performed on peripheral blood mononuclear cells. The Qiagen DNeasy Blood Extraction Kit was used to extract genomic DNA from the blood cell samples. The sequencing sample was made of PBMCs. This receptor was obtained from a man between 40 and 49 years old in good health and CMV-seronegative. The rearrangement combines TRBV28 with TRBJ2-7; a stretch of 13 junction bases matches TRBD2. For the CDR3, the sequence is CASSPGTSGAWEQYF. In nucleotide form, the sequence is TGTGCCAGCAGCCCCGGGACTAGCGGGGCCTGGGAGCAGTACTTC.